This T cell receptor beta chain was observed in a study of blood T cells in healthy people across ages. PCR was performed a second time for about 7 to 11 cycles using a sample-barcoded 5' primer and a J-beta primer mix. Via MiXCR, TCRdb re-called the 5' RACE reads, giving one row per CDR3 protein. This table holds approximately 880,000 distinct CDR3 sequences, about 48% found once. Per germline, CDR1 MNHNS and CDR2 SASEGT. V lost 8 bases to trimming and J lost 11 bases, with 27 bases between them. This CDR3 has 15 residues. The study isolated at least 6.5 million PBMCs from each sample. Regarding this clonotype: The antigen is undetermined.

Study-level results: The recorded TCR beta diversity per million T cells decreased in a roughly linear manner with age. Long-lived donors exceeded aged donors in naive CD4+ cells and diversity.

The J gene is TRBJ2-5, the V gene TRBV6-1, with D unresolved. Sequencing was done on a sample of blood. The source of this sequence is a man under 40 in good health. In DNA form, the CDR3 reads TGTGCCAGCCTAAGGATCAGTATTCTTTACAATGAGCAGTACTTC. This sequence encodes CASLRISILYNEQYF.